This TCR beta chain is drawn from a study of blood T cell repertoires in COVID-19. Study details: COVID-19 samples collected from the United States, Italy and Spain covered acute and convalescent phases. T cells, B-cell-depleted T cells, or PBMCs supplied cDNA or gDNA.

V was pared by 9 bases and J by 3 bases, with 2 bases of the junction left unmatched. The germline CDR1 and CDR2 sequences are KGHDR and SFDVKD. This CDR3 has 12 amino acids. The assay was immunoSEQ multiplex PCR, and TCRdb's table has in-frame clones only and misses some. The table shows 150,000 to 200,000 clones, with approximately 86% occurring only once. The V and J genes are TRBV24-1 and TRBJ1-2, with 8 bases lining up with TRBD1. This clonotype was sampled from a man aged 55 to 70 with acute or convalescent COVID-19. Sequenced: peripheral blood. The CDR3 DNA reads TGTGCCACCTGGGGACAGGACTATGGCTACACCTTC. Its translation: CATWGQDYGYTF.